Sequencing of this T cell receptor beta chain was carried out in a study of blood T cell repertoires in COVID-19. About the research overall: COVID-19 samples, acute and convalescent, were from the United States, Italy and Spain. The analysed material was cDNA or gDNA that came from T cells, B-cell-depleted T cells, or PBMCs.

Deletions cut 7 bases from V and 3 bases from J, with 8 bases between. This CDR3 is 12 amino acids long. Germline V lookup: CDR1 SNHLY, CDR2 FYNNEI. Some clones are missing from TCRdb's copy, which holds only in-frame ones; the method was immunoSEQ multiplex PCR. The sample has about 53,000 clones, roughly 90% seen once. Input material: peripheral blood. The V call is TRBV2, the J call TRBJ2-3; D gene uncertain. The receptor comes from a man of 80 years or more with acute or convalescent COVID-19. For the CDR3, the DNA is TGTGCCAGCACACGGTCTACAGATACGCAGTATTTT. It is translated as CASTRSTDTQYF. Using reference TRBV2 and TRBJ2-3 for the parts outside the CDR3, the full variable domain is EPEVTQTPSHQVTQMGQEVILRCVPISNHLYFYWYRQILGQKVEFLVSFYNNEISEKSEIFDDQFSVERPDGSNFTLKIRSTKLEDSAMYFCASTRSTDTQYFGPGTRLTVL.